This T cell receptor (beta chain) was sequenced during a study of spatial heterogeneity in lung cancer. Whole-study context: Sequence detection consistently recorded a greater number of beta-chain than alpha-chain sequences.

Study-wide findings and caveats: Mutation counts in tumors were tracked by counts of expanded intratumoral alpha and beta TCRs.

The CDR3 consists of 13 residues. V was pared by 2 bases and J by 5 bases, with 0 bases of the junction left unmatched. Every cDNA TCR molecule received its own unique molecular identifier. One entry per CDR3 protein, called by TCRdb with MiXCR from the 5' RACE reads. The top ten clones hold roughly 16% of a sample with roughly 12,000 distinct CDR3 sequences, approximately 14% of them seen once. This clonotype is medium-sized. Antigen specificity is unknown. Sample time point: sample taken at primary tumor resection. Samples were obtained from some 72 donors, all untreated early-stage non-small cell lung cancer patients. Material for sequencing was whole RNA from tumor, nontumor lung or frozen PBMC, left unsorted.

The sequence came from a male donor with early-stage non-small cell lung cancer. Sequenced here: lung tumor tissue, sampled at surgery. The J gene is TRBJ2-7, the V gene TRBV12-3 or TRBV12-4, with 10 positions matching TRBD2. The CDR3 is CASSLTSGNEQYF. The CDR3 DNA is TGTGCCAGCAGTTTAACTAGCGGGAACGAGCAGTACTTC.